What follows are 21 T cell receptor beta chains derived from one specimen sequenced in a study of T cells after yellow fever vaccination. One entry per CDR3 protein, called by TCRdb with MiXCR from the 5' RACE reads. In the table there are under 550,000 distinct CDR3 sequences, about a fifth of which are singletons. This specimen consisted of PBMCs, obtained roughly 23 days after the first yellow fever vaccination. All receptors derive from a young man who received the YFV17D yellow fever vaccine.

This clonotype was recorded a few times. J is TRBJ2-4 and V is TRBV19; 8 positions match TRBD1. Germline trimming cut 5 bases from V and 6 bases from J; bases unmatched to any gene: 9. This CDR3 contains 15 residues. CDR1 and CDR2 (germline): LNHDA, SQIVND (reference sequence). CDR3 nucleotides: TGTGCCAGTAGTCCCGACCTGGGACAGGTAAACATTCAGTACTTC. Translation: CASSPDLGQVNIQYF.

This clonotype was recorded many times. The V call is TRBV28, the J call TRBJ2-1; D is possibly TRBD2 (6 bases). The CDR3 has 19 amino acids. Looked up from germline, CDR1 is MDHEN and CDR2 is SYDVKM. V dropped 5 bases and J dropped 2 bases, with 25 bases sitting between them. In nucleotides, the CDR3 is TGTGCCAGCAGTCTCAATCATTGGTACAACGGGGGACCCTACAATGAGCAGTTCTTC. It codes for CASSLNHWYNGGPYNEQFF.

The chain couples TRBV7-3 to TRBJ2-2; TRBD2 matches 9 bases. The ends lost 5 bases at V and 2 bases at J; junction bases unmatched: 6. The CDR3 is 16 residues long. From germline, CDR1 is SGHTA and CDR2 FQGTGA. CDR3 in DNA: TGTGCCAGCAGCCTGGTCGGGACTAGCAACACCGGGGAGCTGTTTTTT. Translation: CASSLVGTSNTGELFF.

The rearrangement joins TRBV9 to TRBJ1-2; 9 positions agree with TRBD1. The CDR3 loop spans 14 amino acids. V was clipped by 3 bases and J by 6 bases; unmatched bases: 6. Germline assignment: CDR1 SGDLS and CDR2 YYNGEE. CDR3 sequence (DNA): TGTGCCAGCAGCGCCACAGGGGGCGCGGATGGCTACACCTTC. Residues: CASSATGGADGYTF.

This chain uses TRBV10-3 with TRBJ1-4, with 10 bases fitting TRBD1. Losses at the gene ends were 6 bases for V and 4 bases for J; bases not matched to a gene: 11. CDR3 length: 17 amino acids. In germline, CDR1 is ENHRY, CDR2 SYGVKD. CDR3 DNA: TGTGCCATCAGGCCGGGACAGGGGAGTTTAAGTAATGAAAAACTGTTTTTT. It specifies CAIRPGQGSLSNEKLFF.

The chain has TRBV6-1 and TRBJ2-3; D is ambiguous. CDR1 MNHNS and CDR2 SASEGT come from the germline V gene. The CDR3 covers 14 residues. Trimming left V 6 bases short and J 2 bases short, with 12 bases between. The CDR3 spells CASSRSVSTDTQYF. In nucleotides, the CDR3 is TGTGCCAGCAGCCGGTCAGTGTCCACAGATACGCAGTATTTT.

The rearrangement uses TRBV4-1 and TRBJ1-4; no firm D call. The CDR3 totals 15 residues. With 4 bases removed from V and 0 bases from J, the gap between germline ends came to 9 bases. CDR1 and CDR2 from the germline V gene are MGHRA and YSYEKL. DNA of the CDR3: TGCGCCAGCAGCCTCTTAGGATCAACTAATGAAAAACTGTTTTTT. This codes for CASSLLGSTNEKLFF.

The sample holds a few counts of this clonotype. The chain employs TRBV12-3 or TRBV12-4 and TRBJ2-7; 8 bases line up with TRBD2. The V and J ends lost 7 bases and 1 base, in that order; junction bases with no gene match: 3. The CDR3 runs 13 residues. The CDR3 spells CASKTSGSYEQYF. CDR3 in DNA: TGTGCCAGCAAAACTAGCGGATCCTACGAGCAGTACTTC.

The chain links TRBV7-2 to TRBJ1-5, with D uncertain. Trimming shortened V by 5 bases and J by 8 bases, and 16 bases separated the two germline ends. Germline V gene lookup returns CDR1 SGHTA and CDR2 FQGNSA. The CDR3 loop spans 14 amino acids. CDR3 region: CASSRRSGVEPQHF. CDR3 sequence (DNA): TGTGCCAGCAGCCGCCGGAGCGGGGTCGAGCCCCAGCATTTT.

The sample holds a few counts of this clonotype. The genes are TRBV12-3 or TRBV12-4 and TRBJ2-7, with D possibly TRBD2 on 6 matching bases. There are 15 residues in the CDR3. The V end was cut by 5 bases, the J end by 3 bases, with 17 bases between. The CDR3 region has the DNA TGTGCCAGCAGTCGGATCGGGGGTTCGGTCTACGAGCAGTACTTC. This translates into CASSRIGGSVYEQYF.

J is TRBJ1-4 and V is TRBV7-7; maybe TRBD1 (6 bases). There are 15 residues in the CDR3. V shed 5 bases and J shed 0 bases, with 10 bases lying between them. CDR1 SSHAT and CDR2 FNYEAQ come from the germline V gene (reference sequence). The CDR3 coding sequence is TGTGCCAGCAGCCCGTCAGGGGCAACTAATGAAAAACTGTTTTTT. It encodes CASSPSGATNEKLFF. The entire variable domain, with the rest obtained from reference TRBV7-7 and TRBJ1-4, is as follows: GAGVSQSPRYKVTKRGQDVTLRCDPISSHATLYWYQQALGQGPEFLTYFNYEAQPDKSGLPSDRFSAERPEGSISTLTIQRTEQRDSAMYRCASSPSGATNEKLFFGSGTQLSVL.

The CDR3 region is CTSARGGNEQFF. The CDR3, as DNA: TGCACTAGCGCTAGGGGTGGCAATGAGCAGTTCTTC. The V gene is TRBV23-1, the J gene TRBJ2-1, with 7 nucleotides matching TRBD2. TRBV23-1 is given ORF status, its function remaining uncertain. This CDR3 has 12 residues.

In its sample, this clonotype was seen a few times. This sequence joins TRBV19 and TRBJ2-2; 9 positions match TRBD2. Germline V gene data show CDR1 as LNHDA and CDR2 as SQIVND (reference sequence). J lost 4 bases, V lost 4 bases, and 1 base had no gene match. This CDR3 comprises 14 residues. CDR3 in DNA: TGTGCCAGTAGTAAGACTAGCGGCACCGGGGAGCTGTTTTTT. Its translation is CASSKTSGTGELFF.

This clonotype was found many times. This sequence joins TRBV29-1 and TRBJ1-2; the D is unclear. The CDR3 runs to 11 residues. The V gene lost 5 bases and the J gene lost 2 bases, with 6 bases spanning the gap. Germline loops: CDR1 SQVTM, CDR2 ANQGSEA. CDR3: CSVLLNYGYTF. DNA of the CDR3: TGCAGCGTTCTCCTCAACTATGGCTACACCTTC. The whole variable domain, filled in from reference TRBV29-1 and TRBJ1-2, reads SAVISQKPSRDICQRGTSLTIQCQVDSQVTMMFWYRQQPGQSLTLIATANQGSEATYESGFVIDKFPISRPNLTFSTLTVSNMSPEDSSIYLCSVLLNYGYTFGSGTRLTVV.

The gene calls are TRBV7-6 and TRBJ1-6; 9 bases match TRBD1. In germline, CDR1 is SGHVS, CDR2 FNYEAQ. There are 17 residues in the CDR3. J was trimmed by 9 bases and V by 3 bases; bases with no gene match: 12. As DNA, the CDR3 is TGTGCCAGCAGCTTGGGCGTGGACAGGGGAGCAGCTTCACCCCTCCACTTT. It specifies CASSLGVDRGAASPLHF.

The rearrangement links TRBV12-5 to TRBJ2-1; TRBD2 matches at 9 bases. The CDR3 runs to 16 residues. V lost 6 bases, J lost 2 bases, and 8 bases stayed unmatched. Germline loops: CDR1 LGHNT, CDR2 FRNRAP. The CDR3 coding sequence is TGTGCTAGTGGCCCTTCGACTAGCGGAACCTACAATGAGCAGTTCTTC. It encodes CASGPSTSGTYNEQFF.

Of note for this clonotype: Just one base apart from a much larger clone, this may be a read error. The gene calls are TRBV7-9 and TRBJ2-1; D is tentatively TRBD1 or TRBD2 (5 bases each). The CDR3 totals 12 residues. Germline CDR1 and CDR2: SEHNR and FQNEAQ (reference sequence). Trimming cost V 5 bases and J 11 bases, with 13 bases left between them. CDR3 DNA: TGTGCCAGCAGCCTAGACTACAGGAAGCAGTTCTTC. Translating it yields CASSLDYRKQFF.

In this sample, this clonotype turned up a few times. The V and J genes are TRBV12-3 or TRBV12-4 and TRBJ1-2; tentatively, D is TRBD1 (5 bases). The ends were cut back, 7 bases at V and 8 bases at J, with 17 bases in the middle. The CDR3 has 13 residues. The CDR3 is CASIRDLWSGYTF. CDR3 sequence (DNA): TGTGCCAGCATTCGGGACCTCTGGAGCGGCTACACCTTC.

CDR3 sequence: CATSDHTSGGFNEQFF. CDR3 in DNA: TGTGCCACCAGTGACCATACTAGCGGGGGGTTCAATGAGCAGTTCTTC. V usage is TRBV24-1 and J usage is TRBJ2-1; 12 bases line up with TRBD2. Per the germline V gene, CDR1 is KGHDR and CDR2 is SFDVKD. V shed 4 bases, J shed 6 bases, and the junction held 6 bases outside the gene matches. The CDR3 is 16 amino acids.

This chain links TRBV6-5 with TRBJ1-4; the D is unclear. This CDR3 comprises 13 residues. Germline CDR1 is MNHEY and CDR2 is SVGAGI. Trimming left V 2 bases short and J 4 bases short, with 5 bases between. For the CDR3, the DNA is TGTGCCAGCAGTTACGGCTTTAATGAAAAACTGTTTTTT. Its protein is CASSYGFNEKLFF.

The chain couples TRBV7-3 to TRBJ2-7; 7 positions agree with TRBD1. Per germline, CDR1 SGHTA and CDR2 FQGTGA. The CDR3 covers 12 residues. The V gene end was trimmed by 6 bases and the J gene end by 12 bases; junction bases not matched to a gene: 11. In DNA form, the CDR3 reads TGTGCCAGCAGGAGCGACAGGGAAGGGCCGTACGTC. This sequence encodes CASRSDREGPYV.